This T cell receptor beta chain was identified during a study of blood T cell repertoires in COVID-19. In germline, CDR1 is ENHRY, CDR2 SYGVKD. This CDR3 has 16 residues. V lost 6 bases and J lost 3; bases outside the gene matches: 13. Measured with immunoSEQ multiplex PCR; TCRdb has only the in-frame clones, and not every one. The sample consists of 250,000 to 350,000 clones, around 87% of them appearing once. The sequenced material came from PBMCs or T cells enriched from blood (not recorded which). The gene calls are TRBV10-3 and TRBJ2-7; TRBD1 matches at 8 bases. This receptor was taken from a young woman with acute COVID-19. The CDR3 is CAISETRQGTGYEQYF. The CDR3 DNA reads as TGTGCCATCAGCGAAACCCGACAGGGGACGGGCTACGAGCAGTACTTC.